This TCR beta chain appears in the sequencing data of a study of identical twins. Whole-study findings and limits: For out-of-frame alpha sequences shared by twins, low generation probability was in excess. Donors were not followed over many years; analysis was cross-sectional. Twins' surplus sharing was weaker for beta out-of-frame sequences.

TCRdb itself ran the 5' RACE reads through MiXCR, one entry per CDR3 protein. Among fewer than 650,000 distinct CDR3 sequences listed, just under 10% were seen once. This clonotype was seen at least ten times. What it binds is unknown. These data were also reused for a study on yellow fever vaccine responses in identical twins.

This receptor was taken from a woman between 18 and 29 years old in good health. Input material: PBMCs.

The CDR3 spells CASSLSGTGKQYF. CDR3 in DNA: TGTGCCAGCAGCTTAAGCGGGACAGGAAAGCAGTACTTC. The genes are TRBV7-3 and TRBJ2-7; 8 nucleotides match TRBD1. Germline CDR1 SGHTA, CDR2 FQGTGA. With 1 base clipped from V and 8 bases from J, the junction kept 4 bases outside the gene matches. The CDR3 length is 13 residues.